The 21 T cell receptor beta chains below come from one sample, sequenced in a study of T-cell reconstitution after alpha-beta-depleted transplantation in children. Using unique molecular identifiers, the investigators prepared the TCRbeta library. A single record per CDR3 protein comes from TCRdb applying MiXCR to the PCR reads. In the table there are just under 250,000 distinct CDR3 sequences, around 25% of which are singletons. Source: PBMCs, taken before TCRalphabeta/CD19-depleted stem cell transplant. These TCRs come from a girl aged 2-10 years with Fanconi anemia, due to receive a stem cell transplant.

The rearrangement uses TRBV12-3 or TRBV12-4 and TRBJ2-7; possibly TRBD1 or TRBD2 for D (5 bases each). The CDR3 has 12 amino acids. V lost 4 bases and J 7 bases, leaving 11 bases between the germline ends. CDR3 region: CASSSGTTEQYF. The CDR3 DNA reads as TGTGCCAGCAGTTCGGGGACGACTGAGCAGTACTTC.

The chain is built from TRBV20-1 and TRBJ2-7; TRBD2 aligns across 13 bases. With 0 bases clipped from V and 13 bases from J, the junction kept 6 bases outside the gene matches. This CDR3 spans 13 amino acids. Germline V gene data show CDR1 as DFQATT and CDR2 as SNEGSKA (reference sequence). CDR3 loop: CSARDRGLAGFYF. As DNA, the CDR3 is TGCAGTGCTAGAGATCGGGGACTAGCGGGATTCTACTTC.

This chain joins TRBV28 and TRBJ2-5, with D maybe TRBD2 (6 bases). Deletions cut 3 bases from V and 0 bases from J, with 14 bases between. CDR3 length: 16 residues. Germline V gene lookup returns CDR1 MDHEN and CDR2 SYDVKM. Here the CDR3 DNA reads TGTGCCAGCAGTTTCGCCCCGGGACTCTACCAAGAGACCCAGTACTTC. Translation gives CASSFAPGLYQETQYF. The full variable domain, rest sourced from reference TRBV28 and TRBJ2-5, is DVKVTQSSRYLVKRTGEKVFLECVQDMDHENMFWYRQDPGLGLRLIYFSYDVKMKEKGDIPEGYSVSREKKERFSLILESASTNQTSMYLCASSFAPGLYQETQYFGPGTRLLVL.

V is TRBV12-3 or TRBV12-4 and J is TRBJ2-3; 9 bases line up with TRBD1. The CDR3 is 15 residues long. After removal of 3 bases from V and 2 bases from J, the junction contained 3 bases not matched to a gene. CDR3 in amino acids: CASSLGQGHTDTQYF. CDR3 in DNA: TGTGCCAGCAGTTTGGGACAGGGCCACACAGATACGCAGTATTTT.

This sequence joins TRBV5-1 and TRBJ1-1; D call uncertain. The CDR3 consists of 14 residues. V was cut by 1 base and J by 2 bases, with 9 bases left in between. CDR1 SGHRS and CDR2 YFSETQ come from the germline V gene. CDR3 sequence: CASSLLSVNTEAFF. CDR3 DNA sequence: TGCGCCAGCAGCTTGTTATCTGTTAACACTGAAGCTTTCTTT.

Many counts were recorded for this clonotype. The rearrangement uses TRBV20-1 and TRBJ2-1; 12 bases line up with TRBD2. This CDR3 has 18 residues. The V gene end was trimmed by 6 bases and the J gene end by 7 bases; junction bases not matched to a gene: 19. Looked up from germline, CDR1 is DFQATT and CDR2 is SNEGSKA (reference sequence). The CDR3 loop is CSAIFLGLAGGPSNEQFF. The CDR3 DNA reads TGCAGTGCGATATTCTTGGGTCTAGCGGGAGGGCCTTCTAATGAGCAGTTCTTC.

This clonotype has at least ten counts. The chain has TRBV20-1 and TRBJ2-3; 9 nucleotides line up with TRBD2. The V and J ends lost 0 bases and 4 bases, in that order; junction bases with no gene match: 11. The germline V gene encodes CDR1 DFQATT and CDR2 SNEGSKA (reference sequence). This CDR3 is 17 amino acids long. In DNA form, the CDR3 reads TGCAGTGCTAGAGATCTAAACGGGATAGCGGGAGCAGATACGCAGTATTTT. This codes for CSARDLNGIAGADTQYF.

The rearrangement links TRBV7-3 to TRBJ2-7; D is possibly TRBD2 (6 bases). V shed 2 bases and J shed 3 bases, with 11 bases lying between them. CDR3 size: 14 residues. Germline CDR1 is SGHTA and CDR2 is FQGTGA. CDR3 sequence: CASSLGGEDYEQYF. For the CDR3, the DNA is TGTGCCAGCAGCTTAGGCGGGGAGGACTACGAGCAGTACTTC. The full variable domain, with the rest looked up from reference TRBV7-3 and TRBJ2-7, is GAGVSQTPSNKVTEKGKYVELRCDPISGHTALYWYRQSLGQGPEFLIYFQGTGAADDSGLPNDRFFAVRPEGSVSTLKIQRTERGDSAVYLCASSLGGEDYEQYFGPGTRLTVT.

In this sample, this clonotype turned up a few times. The chain carries TRBV25-1 and TRBJ1-2, with D hard to call. Trimming removed 0 bases from V and 0 bases from J, with 17 bases in between. Germline assignment: CDR1 MGHDK and CDR2 SYGVNS. The CDR3 is made up of 18 amino acids. CDR3 loop: CASSEYFANREANYGYTF. DNA of the CDR3: TGTGCCAGCAGTGAATATTTTGCAAACAGAGAAGCTAACTATGGCTACACCTTC.

Comment on this clonotype: This may be a read error: a much more frequent sequence differs by one nucleotide. The V and J genes are TRBV12-3 or TRBV12-4 and TRBJ1-1; the D is unclear. The V end lost 10 bases, the J end lost 2 bases, and 14 bases lay between the germline ends. The CDR3 is 13 amino acids. The CDR3 protein is CAIGIAGNTEAFF. In DNA form, the CDR3 reads TGTGCCATAGGGATCGCGGGAAACACTGAAGCTTTCTTT.

This clonotype was seen a few times. The V and J genes are TRBV7-3 and TRBJ2-5; no firm D call. This CDR3 region has 13 residues. The germline gives CDR1 SGHTA, CDR2 FQGTGA. Trimming removed 1 base from V and 3 bases from J, with 6 bases in between. The CDR3 protein is CASSLSQEETQYF. CDR3 coding DNA: TGTGCCAGCAGCTTAAGCCAGGAAGAGACCCAGTACTTC.

There are many counts of this clonotype. The chain carries TRBV12-3 or TRBV12-4 and TRBJ2-1; TRBD1 is a possible D gene (5 bases). This CDR3 is built from 18 residues. V lost 4 bases to trimming and J lost 0 bases, with 19 bases between them. This CDR3 reads CASSWPTDNTHSYNEQFF. The CDR3 nucleotides read TGTGCCAGCAGTTGGCCGACAGACAATACACACTCCTACAATGAGCAGTTCTTC.

This clonotype has a count of ten or more. The chain couples TRBV29-1 to TRBJ1-5, with no clear D. Germline CDR1 is SQVTM and CDR2 is ANQGSEA. V was pared by 4 bases and J by 1 base, with 11 bases between. CDR3 length: 14 amino acids. The CDR3 region is CSVGPEGSNQPQHF. The CDR3 bases are TGCAGCGTTGGGCCGGAAGGCAGCAATCAGCCCCAGCATTTT.

This rearrangement joins TRBV20-1 to TRBJ2-1; TRBD2 is a possible D gene (6 bases). V dropped 6 bases and J dropped 7 bases, with 13 bases sitting between them. Germline V gene data show CDR1 as DFQATT and CDR2 as SNEGSKA (reference sequence). The CDR3 runs 12 residues. The CDR3 DNA sequence: TGCAGTGCCAGGTCCGCGGGGAATGAGCAGTTCTTC. Protein: CSARSAGNEQFF.

The chain joins TRBV20-1 to TRBJ2-7; D not certain. This CDR3 comprises 14 residues. V was cut by 5 bases and J by 4 bases, with 18 bases left in between. The germline gives CDR1 DFQATT, CDR2 SNEGSKA (reference sequence). The DNA for the CDR3 is TGCAGTGCTGATTTCAGGAGTGGGCTTTACGAGCAGTACTTC. Its translation is CSADFRSGLYEQYF.

There are many counts of this clonotype. CDR3 DNA: TGTGCCAGCAGGGTAGCAGATACGCAGTATTTT. As protein: CASRVADTQYF. The genes are TRBV6-1 and TRBJ2-3, with D uncertain. The ends were cut back, 6 bases at V and 4 bases at J, with 5 bases in the middle. The CDR3 length is 11 residues. CDR1 and CDR2 from the germline V gene are MNHNS and SASEGT.

V usage is TRBV28 and J usage is TRBJ2-7, with a tentative D call TRBD2 (7 bases). Trimming shortened V by 6 bases and J by 3 bases, and 18 bases separated the two germline ends. Germline V gene lookup returns CDR1 MDHEN and CDR2 SYDVKM. The CDR3 contains 15 residues. The CDR3 reads CASSLGGLRGYEQYF. The CDR3 bases are TGTGCCAGCAGCTTAGGGGGACTACGCGGCTACGAGCAGTACTTC.

This clonotype was seen repeatedly, ten times or more. The J gene is TRBJ2-5, the V gene TRBV29-1; the D call may be TRBD1 or TRBD2 (5 bases each). V lost 4 bases to trimming and J lost 4 bases, with 16 bases between them. CDR1 and CDR2 (germline): SQVTM, ANQGSEA. The CDR3 totals 14 residues. In DNA form, the CDR3 reads TGCAGCGTTGGTAGGACACGCCGGGGAGAGACCCAGTACTTC. It encodes CSVGRTRRGETQYF.

This clonotype turned up a few times. The chain joins TRBV7-9 to TRBJ2-3; TRBD1 is a possible D gene (6 bases). This CDR3 has 15 residues. The V gene's germline CDR1 is SEHNR and CDR2 FQNEAQ (reference sequence). Between the trimmed V and J ends, which lost 5 bases and 0 bases, there was a span of 12 bases. The CDR3 sequence is CASSQGRFSTDTQYF. The CDR3 nucleotides read TGTGCCAGCAGCCAGGGGAGATTCAGCACAGATACGCAGTATTTT.

This clonotype has only a few counts. This chain links TRBV20-1 with TRBJ2-5; 12 bases are shared with TRBD1. Germline V gene data show CDR1 as DFQATT and CDR2 as SNEGSKA (reference sequence). There are 15 residues in the CDR3. J lost 3 bases, V lost 5 bases, and 7 bases had no gene match. The CDR3, as DNA: TGCAGTGCTTCCCGGGACAGGGGGCAGGAAGAGACCCAGTACTTC. Residues: CSASRDRGQEETQYF.

This CDR3 is CATSKVGSYTDTQYF. Written as DNA, the CDR3 is TGTGCCACCAGCAAGGTGGGCTCCTACACAGATACGCAGTATTTT. This chain connects TRBV15 to TRBJ2-3; D not certain. The CDR3 totals 15 residues. Germline CDR1 LNHNV, CDR2 YYDKDF (reference sequence). Trimming removed 4 bases from V and 2 bases from J, with 13 bases in between. Together with reference TRBV15 and TRBJ2-3, the CDR3 gives the full variable domain: DAMVIQNPRYQVTQFGKPVTLSCSQTLNHNVMYWYQQKSSQAPKLLFHYYDKDFNNEADTPDNFQSRRPNTSFCFLDIRSPGLGDTAMYLCATSKVGSYTDTQYFGPGTRLTVL.